A selection of T cell receptor beta chains follows, all from one sample in a study of beta chain features in type 1 diabetes. Sequencing was performed with immunoSEQ multiplex PCR; in TCRdb, only in-frame clones are kept and a portion is missing. The data hold more than 100,000 clones, with approximately 9% observed a single time. Sequencing used central memory CD4+ T cells from blood. These receptor sequences come from a man aged 30 to 39 with type 1 diabetes. Each CDR3 is given with its conserved first and last residue.

V gene,CDR3 protein
TRBV28,CASSVQYEQYF
TRBV7-2,CASSLVFGGTGELFF
TRBV7-2,CASSPQAGDEKLFF
TRBV6-1,CASSEGPQGYGYTF
TRBV5-1,CASSPGLAGPSGVEQFF
TRBV4-1,CASSQPSGLAGMEEQFF
TRBV5-4,CASSYGQGRNEKLFF
TRBV4-1,CASSRNSGGARDTQYF
TRBV5-1,CASSPVTGTEAQYF
TRBV6-5,CASSYSGQGAMETQYF
TRBV2,CASSRDRNEETQYF
TRBV7-3,CASSSIAGVSYNEQFF
TRBV27,CASSPQGYGYTF
TRBV4-3,CASSQRTGLRGYTF
TRBV29-1,CSVPGTSGGGYEQFF
TRBV6-1,CASSRDSTYEQYF
TRBV4-2,CASSHAEGQQETQYF
TRBV30,CAYDMYSNQPQHF
TRBV5-6,CASGDRGNIQYF
TRBV28,CASSGWPGGTGELFF
TRBV29-1,CSVEDPLASGANVLTF
TRBV7-2,CASSEQRGTDTQYF
TRBV29-1,CSGAGTSGSYNEQFF
TRBV28,CASKRGLGYTF
TRBV14,CASSQVNRASYEQYF
TRBV7-9,CASSPQGGGGYGYTF
TRBV27,CASRWMADTEAFF
TRBV5-4,CASSVWTGQETQYF
TRBV5-1,CASSARSGGGTDTQYF
TRBV11-2,CASTTQGGQATQYF
TRBV11-2,CASSFMGRNEKLFF
TRBV21-1,CASSKDGTGSDSSYNEQFF
TRBV4-1,CASSQAQGQGVNTGELFF
TRBV28,CASSSGGAYNEQFF
TRBV25-1,CASSDSDRLEAFF
TRBV18,CASSLKGNYEQYF
TRBV7-3,CASSSTGYTEAFF
TRBV2,CASSENGGQETQYF
TRBV7-9,CASSLSDTRDHYGYTF
TRBV5-4,CASSLEQGNSPLHF
TRBV2,CASSATGDHQPQHF
TRBV5-1,CASSPSGDSYEQYF
TRBV11-2,CASSTGTGELFF
TRBV7-3,CASRGGYNEQFF
TRBV5-4,CASSLEEEQFF
TRBV18,CASSLGQVTQYF
TRBV6-6,CASHQGADYEQYF
TRBV6-1,CASSPRGPGTGELFF
TRBV4-3,CASSQDWGHSYNEQFF
TRBV11-2,CASSWGPGEKLFF
TRBV27,CASAQQGVNSPLHF
TRBV19,CASSSVFQETQYF
TRBV28,CASSLPGTSVQYF